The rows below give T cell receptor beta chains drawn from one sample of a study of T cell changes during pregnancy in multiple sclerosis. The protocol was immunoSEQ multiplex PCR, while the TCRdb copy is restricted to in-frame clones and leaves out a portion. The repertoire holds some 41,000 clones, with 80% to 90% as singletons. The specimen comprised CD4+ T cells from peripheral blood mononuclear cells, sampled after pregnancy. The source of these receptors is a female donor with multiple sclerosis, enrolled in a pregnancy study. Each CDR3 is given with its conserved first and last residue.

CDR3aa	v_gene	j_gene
CSVEAGTRNNEQFF	TRBV29-1	TRBJ2-1
CASSWGTGFREQYF	TRBV6-5	TRBJ2-7
CASITGPDNYGYTF	TRBV28	TRBJ1-2
CASSQERGLLRDEQFF	TRBV4-2	TRBJ2-1
CASSESVPGEAFF	TRBV10-1	TRBJ1-1
CASSLAGKNIQYF	TRBV30	TRBJ2-4
CASSRTSGTYEQYF	TRBV7-2	TRBJ2-7
CASSPWTGGYEQYF	TRBV7-2	TRBJ2-7
CSVDGVAGVPDTQYF	TRBV29-1	TRBJ2-3
CASTLSRGQGPQHF	TRBV19	TRBJ1-5
CASSLNYEVEAFF	TRBV11-2	TRBJ1-1
CASSPHPAGLRGDTQYF	TRBV7-3	TRBJ2-3
CASSQRTEQETQYF	TRBV5-4	TRBJ2-5